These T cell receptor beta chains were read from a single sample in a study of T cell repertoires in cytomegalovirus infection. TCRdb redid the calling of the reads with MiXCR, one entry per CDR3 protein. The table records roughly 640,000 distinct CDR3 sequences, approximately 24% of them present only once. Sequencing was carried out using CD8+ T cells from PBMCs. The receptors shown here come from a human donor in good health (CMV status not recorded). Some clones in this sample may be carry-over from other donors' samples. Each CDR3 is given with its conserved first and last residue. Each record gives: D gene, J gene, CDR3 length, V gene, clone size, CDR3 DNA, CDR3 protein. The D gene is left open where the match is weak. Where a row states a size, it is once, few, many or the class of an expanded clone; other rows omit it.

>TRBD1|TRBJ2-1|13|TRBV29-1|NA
TGCAGCGTACCGGGACAGTCCTACAATGAGCAGTTCTTC
CSVPGQSYNEQFF
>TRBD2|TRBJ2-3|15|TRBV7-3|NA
TGTGCCAGCAGCCCCCTGGCGGGGGGGGCAGATACGCAGTATTTT
CASSPLAGGADTQYF
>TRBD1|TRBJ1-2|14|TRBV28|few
TGTGCCAGCAGTCTCAGGGGGCGGAACTATGGCTACACCTTC
CASSLRGRNYGYTF
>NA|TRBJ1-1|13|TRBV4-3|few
TGCGCCAGCAGCCATGGCCGTGGACAGGAAGCTTTCTTT
CASSHGRGQEAFF
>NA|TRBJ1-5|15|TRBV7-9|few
TGTGCCAGCAGCTTAGCTCGTGACGGAGATCAGCCCCAGCATTTT
CASSLARDGDQPQHF
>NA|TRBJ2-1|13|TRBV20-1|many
TGCAGTGCCAAAGATAGGGGAGTAAATGAGCAGTTCTTC
CSAKDRGVNEQFF
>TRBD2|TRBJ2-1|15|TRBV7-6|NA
TGTGTCAGCAGGCCTAGCGGGGGGGCTTTTAATGAGCAGTTCTTC
CVSRPSGGAFNEQFF
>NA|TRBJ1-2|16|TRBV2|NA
TGTGCCAGCAGTGAAGTAAAGGCGCCAGACCTCTATGGCTACACCTTC
CASSEVKAPDLYGYTF
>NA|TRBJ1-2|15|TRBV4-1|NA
TGTGCCAGCAGCCAAGAGATAGGAGGAAGCTATGGCTACACCTTC
CASSQEIGGSYGYTF
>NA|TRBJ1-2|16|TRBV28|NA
TGTGCCAGCAGTTTTTTTTTACGGGGCGAGAACTATGGCTACACCTTC
CASSFFLRGENYGYTF
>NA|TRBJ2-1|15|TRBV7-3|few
TGTGCCAGCAGCTTAAAGGCGGGCCCCTACAATGAGCAGTTCTTC
CASSLKAGPYNEQFF
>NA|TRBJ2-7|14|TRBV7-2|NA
TGTGTCAGCAGCTTAGGTGTAGGGAGCTACGAGCAGTACTTC
CVSSLGVGSYEQYF
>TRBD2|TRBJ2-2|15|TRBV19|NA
TGTGCCAGTAGACCACTAGCGGGGAACACCGGGGAGCTGTTTTTT
CASRPLAGNTGELFF
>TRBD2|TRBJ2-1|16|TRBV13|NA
TGTGCCAGCAGCCATACCGGGACTAGCGGGTACAATGAGCAGTTCTTC
CASSHTGTSGYNEQFF
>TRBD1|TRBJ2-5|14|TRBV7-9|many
TGTGCCAGCAGCTCTACAGGGGGCGAGGAGACCCAGTACTTC
CASSSTGGEETQYF
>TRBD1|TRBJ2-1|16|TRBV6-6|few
TGTGCCAGCAGTTACGGAGGACGGACAGGACACAATGAGCAGTTCTTC
CASSYGGRTGHNEQFF
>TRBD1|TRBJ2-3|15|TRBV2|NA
TGTGCCAGCAGTGCCTGGACAGGGGCGACAGATACGCAGTATTTT
CASSAWTGATDTQYF
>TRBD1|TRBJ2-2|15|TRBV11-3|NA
TGTGCCAGCAGCCGGACAGGGGAGGACACCGGGGAGCTGTTTTTT
CASSRTGEDTGELFF
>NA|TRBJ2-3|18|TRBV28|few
TGTGCCAGCAGTCGCCGACAGACCGGGACCCCTTTCACAGATACGCAGTATTTT
CASSRRQTGTPFTDTQYF
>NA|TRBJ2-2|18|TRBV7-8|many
TGTGCCAGCAGCTTAGACCCTACAGGGCCGGCGAACACCGGGGAGCTGTTTTTT
CASSLDPTGPANTGELFF
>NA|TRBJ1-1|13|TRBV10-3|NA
TGTGCCATCAGCCAGGGGATGAACACTGAAGCTTTCTTT
CAISQGMNTEAFF
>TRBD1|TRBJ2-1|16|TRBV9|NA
TGTGCCAGCAGCGTAGGTCCCAGGGGGACCTACAGTGAGCAGTTCTTC
CASSVGPRGTYSEQFF
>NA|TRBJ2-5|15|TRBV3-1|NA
TGTGCCAGCAGCCAAAACAGGATCCAAGGCTGGACCCAGTACTTC
CASSQNRIQGWTQYF
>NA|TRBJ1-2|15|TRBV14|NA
TGTGCCAGCAGCCATTCGACGGACCCCCTATATGGCTACACCTTC
CASSHSTDPLYGYTF
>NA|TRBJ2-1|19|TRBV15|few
TGTGCCACCAGCAGAGACGGTTTCTGGACAGCCGAAGAAAACAATGAGCAGTTCTTC
CATSRDGFWTAEENNEQFF
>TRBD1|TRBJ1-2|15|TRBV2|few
TGTGCCCGACTTCGGCAGGACAGGGGGAACTATGGCTACACCTTC
CARLRQDRGNYGYTF
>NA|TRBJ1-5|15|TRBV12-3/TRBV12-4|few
TGTGCCAGCAGTTTGTCTTCGGGGCCTAATCAGCCCCAGCATTTT
CASSLSSGPNQPQHF
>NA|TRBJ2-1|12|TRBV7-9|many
TGTGCCAGCCACAGCTCCTACAATGAGCAGTTCTTC
CASHSSYNEQFF
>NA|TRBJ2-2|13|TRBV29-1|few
TGCAGCGCCCAAAGCGGCGTGACCGGGGAGCTGTTTTTT
CSAQSGVTGELFF
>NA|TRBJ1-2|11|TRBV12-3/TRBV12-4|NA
TGTGCCAGCAGAGACAACTATGGCTACACCTTC
CASRDNYGYTF
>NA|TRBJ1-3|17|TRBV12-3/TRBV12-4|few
TGTGCCAGCAGTCACATGAACCGGGACCCCGACCGGGACACCATATATTTT
CASSHMNRDPDRDTIYF
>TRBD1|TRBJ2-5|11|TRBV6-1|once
TGTGCCAGCAGCCCAGGGACAGGCCGGTGGTTC
CASSPGTGRWF
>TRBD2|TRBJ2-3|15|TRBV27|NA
TGTGCCAGCAGCACTAGCGGGGATGTTACAGATACGCAGTATTTT
CASSTSGDVTDTQYF
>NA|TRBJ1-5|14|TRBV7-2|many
TGTGCCAGCAGCTCTAACTCGGGCACTCAGCCCCAGCATTTT
CASSSNSGTQPQHF
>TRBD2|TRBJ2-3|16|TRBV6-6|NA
TGTGCCAGCATTCTGACTAGCGGGGGGGCCGCAGATACGCAGTATTTT
CASILTSGGAADTQYF
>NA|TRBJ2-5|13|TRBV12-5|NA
TGTGCTAGTGGTTTCGGGGCTTCGGAGACCCAGTACTTC
CASGFGASETQYF
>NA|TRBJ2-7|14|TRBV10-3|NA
TGTGCCATCAGTGAAGGTACACACTCCTACGAGCAGTACTTC
CAISEGTHSYEQYF
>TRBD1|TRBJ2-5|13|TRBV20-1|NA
TGCAGTGCTAGGGACAGGGGGTCGGGGACCCAGTACTTC
CSARDRGSGTQYF
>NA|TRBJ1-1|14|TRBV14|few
TGTGCCAGCAGCCAGCACCCCATTTACACTGAAGCTTTCTTT
CASSQHPIYTEAFF
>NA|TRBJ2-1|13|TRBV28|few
TGTGCCAGCAGTTTCGAGGACAGTAATGAGCAGTTCTTC
CASSFEDSNEQFF